The 21 T cell receptor beta chains below come from one sample, sequenced in a study of T cell repertoires in cytomegalovirus infection. Their cognate antigens are unknown. TCRdb itself ran the reads through MiXCR, one entry per CDR3 protein. The repertoire holds 51,000 or so distinct CDR3 sequences, about 20% seen once, with about four fifths in the top ten. Here the sequenced sample was CD8+ T cells from cultured PBMCs, taken from culture after CMV antigen stimulation. These receptors originate from a human donor in good health (CMV status not recorded). Some clones in this sample may be carry-over from other donors' samples.

Regarding this clonotype: A junction end diverges from the germline sequence, so it may reflect a read error. The V gene is TRBV6-5, the J gene TRBJ2-7; no firm D call. Germline CDR1 MNHEY, CDR2 SVGAGI. This CDR3 contains 11 residues. Written as DNA, the CDR3 is TGTGCCCGCAGTTACCCCCCCAGGCAGTACTTC. This gives the protein CARSYPPRQYF.

This clonotype appeared a few times. V gene TRBV7-2 combines with J gene TRBJ1-5; D may be TRBD1 (5 bases). The CDR3 sequence is 12 residues long. The V end was cut by 6 bases, the J end by 4 bases, with 7 bases between. Germline V gives CDR1 SGHTA, CDR2 FQGNSA. Here the CDR3 DNA reads TGTGCCAGCAGGCAGGGAAATCAGCCCCAGCATTTT. Translation gives CASRQGNQPQHF.

This rearrangement joins TRBV7-2 to TRBJ2-2; tentatively, D is TRBD1 (6 bases). The CDR3 length is 20 residues. CDR1 and CDR2 from the germline V gene are SGHTA and FQGNSA. Trimming took 3 bases from V and 0 from J, leaving 23 bases between them. CDR3 residues: CASSLRSGDILSANTGELFF. The DNA of the CDR3 is TGTGCCAGCAGCTTGCGATCCGGGGACATTCTCTCGGCGAACACCGGGGAGCTGTTTTTT.

This chain uses TRBV12-3 or TRBV12-4 with TRBJ1-2; maybe TRBD1 (6 bases). V was trimmed by 4 bases and J by 8 bases, leaving 11 bases between them. The CDR3 consists of 12 residues. DNA for the CDR3: TGTGCCAGCAGTTCCAGGGGAGAGGGCTACACCTTC. This encodes CASSSRGEGYTF.

The chain links TRBV12-3 or TRBV12-4 to TRBJ2-4; TRBD1 agrees at 7 bases. The V and J ends lost 6 bases and 0 bases, in that order; junction bases with no gene match: 11. This CDR3 is 17 amino acids long. CDR3 sequence reads: CASSPRGQLLAKNIQYF. Written as DNA, the CDR3 is TGTGCCAGCAGCCCGAGGGGGCAGCTGCTAGCCAAAAACATTCAGTACTTC.

The rearrangement uses TRBV7-9 and TRBJ2-3; 8 bases are shared with TRBD2. This CDR3 has 17 amino acids. Germline values: CDR1 SEHNR, CDR2 FQNEAQ (reference sequence). The V gene end was trimmed by 3 bases and the J gene end by 0 bases; junction bases not matched to a gene: 8. CDR3 sequence (DNA): TGTGCCAGCAGCTTCCCCAAGCGGGGGAGGAGCACAGATACGCAGTATTTT. It encodes CASSFPKRGRSTDTQYF.

The rearrangement uses TRBV7-9 and TRBJ2-3; D gene unclear. V was pared by 4 bases and J by 5 bases, with 19 bases between. Germline-derived CDR1 and CDR2 are SEHNR and FQNEAQ (reference sequence). This CDR3 is built from 16 residues. The CDR3 DNA reads as TGTGCCAGCAGCTCTAGGACCCAAGGCCGTAAAGATACGCAGTATTTT. Protein product: CASSSRTQGRKDTQYF.

This clonotype was recorded a few times. This chain joins TRBV9 and TRBJ2-3; 8 positions agree with TRBD2. Germline V gene sequence: CDR1 SGDLS, CDR2 YYNGEE. The CDR3 is 16 amino acids. With 7 bases clipped from V and 0 bases from J, the junction kept 10 bases outside the gene matches. The CDR3 sequence: CASGPEGLGSTDTQYF. The CDR3 DNA reads as TGTGCCAGCGGCCCAGAGGGACTAGGTAGCACAGATACGCAGTATTTT. Complete variable domain (other parts from reference TRBV9 and TRBJ2-3): DSGVTQTPKHLITATGQRVTLRCSPRSGDLSVYWYQQSLDQGLQFLIQYYNGEERAKGNILERFSAQQFPDLHSELNLSSLELGDSALYFCASGPEGLGSTDTQYFGPGTRLTVL.

A few counts support this clonotype. The chain carries TRBV7-6 and TRBJ1-1; TRBD1 aligns across 7 bases. The CDR3 contains 16 residues. The germline V gene has CDR1 SGHVS and CDR2 FNYEAQ. J gave up 1 base and V 6 bases, and 11 bases lay outside the gene matches. This chain's CDR3 is CASRQGGGVGNTEAFF. CDR3 DNA: TGTGCCAGCAGGCAGGGGGGCGGTGTGGGGAACACTGAAGCTTTCTTT.

This clonotype was counted ten times or more. The chain has TRBV7-8 and TRBJ1-5, with D maybe TRBD1 (6 bases). The CDR3 is made up of 18 amino acids. Trimming pared 2 bases from V and 2 bases from J, leaving 19 bases between. Germline V CDR1 and CDR2: SGHVS, FQNEAQ. The CDR3 DNA follows: TGTGCCAGCAGCTTAAGGCCCCTCACAGGGCCTGGCAATCAGCCCCAGCATTTT. It translates to CASSLRPLTGPGNQPQHF.

The chain is built from TRBV27 and TRBJ2-2; TRBD1 aligns across 9 bases. The CDR3 spans 15 residues. The V segment lost 7 bases and the J segment 3 bases; nucleotides outside the gene matches: 6. CDR1 and CDR2 from the germline V gene are MNHEY and SMNVEV (reference sequence). The CDR3 sequence is CASTPGQGHTGELFF. The CDR3 nucleotides read TGTGCCAGCACCCCGGGACAGGGACACACCGGGGAGCTGTTTTTT.

The V and J genes are TRBV28 and TRBJ2-2, with D maybe TRBD1 (5 bases). CDR1 and CDR2 (germline): MDHEN, SYDVKM. V lost 5 bases and J 3 bases, leaving 10 bases between the germline ends. The CDR3 runs 14 residues. The CDR3 DNA reads TGTGCCAGCAGTCTGGACACTTACACCGGGGAGCTGTTTTTT. As protein: CASSLDTYTGELFF.

V and J are TRBV7-3 and TRBJ2-3, with TRBD2 matching over 8 bases. Trimming removed 0 bases from V and 2 bases from J; junction bases left unmatched: 1. Germline loops: CDR1 SGHTA, CDR2 FQGTGA. CDR3 size: 15 residues. Here the CDR3 reads CASSLTSGITDTQYF. In DNA form, the CDR3 reads TGTGCCAGCAGCTTAACTAGCGGGATCACAGATACGCAGTATTTT.

V usage is TRBV24-1 and J usage is TRBJ2-3; D perhaps matches TRBD2 (5 bases). V dropped 0 bases and J dropped 1 base, with 16 bases sitting between them. This CDR3 comprises 18 residues. Germline V gene sequence: CDR1 KGHDR, CDR2 SFDVKD. This CDR3 reads CATSDLVRSRAGTDTQYF. The CDR3 region has the DNA TGTGCCACCAGTGATTTGGTCAGGTCGAGGGCCGGCACAGATACGCAGTATTTT.

The chain is built from TRBV11-1 and TRBJ2-7; D gene unclear. The V end lost 1 base, the J end lost 7 bases, and 17 bases lay between the germline ends. Germline V gene sequence: CDR1 SGHAT, CDR2 FQDESV (reference sequence). This CDR3 contains 15 residues. CDR3 amino acids: CASSLEPLGLQEQYF. In nucleotides, the CDR3 is TGTGCCAGCAGCTTAGAACCCCTCGGGTTACAAGAGCAGTACTTC. Full variable domain (rest looked up from reference TRBV11-1 and TRBJ2-7): EAEVAQSPRYKITEKSQAVAFWCDPISGHATLYWYRQILGQGPELLVQFQDESVVDDSQLPKDRFSAERLKGVDSTLKIQPAELGDSAMYLCASSLEPLGLQEQYFGPGTRLTVT.

This clonotype showed up just a few times. The V call is TRBV12-3 or TRBV12-4, the J call TRBJ1-2, with D maybe TRBD1 (5 bases). The length of the CDR3 is 12 residues. V was clipped by 7 bases and J by 4 bases, with 10 bases between them. CDR3 sequence: CASTSGGYGYTF. The CDR3 DNA reads as TGTGCCAGCACCTCTGGGGGCTATGGCTACACCTTC.

This clonotype was counted only a few times. The genes are TRBV7-6 and TRBJ1-2; possible D gene TRBD1, 5 bases. Trimming took off 0 bases at V and 6 bases at J, with 11 bases between the two ends. The CDR3 sequence is 14 residues long. CDR1 and CDR2 (germline): SGHVS, FNYEAQ. The CDR3 DNA sequence: TGTGCCAGCAGCTTAGCAATAGGGGCCAATGGCTACACCTTC. This gives the protein CASSLAIGANGYTF.

The rearrangement joins TRBV6-5 to TRBJ1-2; no clear D. The CDR3 has 15 amino acids. CDR1 and CDR2 from the germline V gene are MNHEY and SVGAGI. The V and J ends lost 0 bases and 1 base respectively, with 9 bases between them. The CDR3 DNA is TGTGCCAGCAGTTACTCGGCCTTACTTAACTATGGCTACACCTTC. Its protein is CASSYSALLNYGYTF.

The genes are TRBV7-9 and TRBJ2-4, with D perhaps TRBD1 (6 bases). V lost 6 bases and J lost 0, with 12 bases in between. CDR1 is SEHNR and CDR2 is FQNEAQ in the germline V gene (reference sequence). The CDR3 is made up of 15 amino acids. DNA for the CDR3: TGTGCCAGCAGTTTAATACAGGGAGCCAAAAACATTCAGTACTTC. This translates into CASSLIQGAKNIQYF.

The table lists this clonotype with a few counts. This chain connects TRBV6-2 or TRBV6-3 to TRBJ1-5; D possibly corresponds to TRBD1 (6 bases). Looked up from germline, CDR1 is MNHEY and CDR2 is SVGEGT. Trimming cost V 6 bases and J 4 bases, with 13 bases left between them. The CDR3 has 14 amino acids. CDR3 amino acids: CASRQGYRNQPQHF. Here the CDR3 DNA reads TGTGCCAGCAGGCAGGGGTATCGGAATCAGCCCCAGCATTTT.

There are a few counts of this clonotype. V gene TRBV6-5 combines with J gene TRBJ1-2; D perhaps matches TRBD1 (5 bases). In germline, CDR1 is MNHEY, CDR2 SVGAGI. Trimming stripped 2 bases from V and 3 bases from J, with 7 bases between. This CDR3 has 13 residues. CDR3 DNA: TGTGCCAGCAGTTACGGGGGTCACTATGGCTACACCTTC. Its protein product is CASSYGGHYGYTF.